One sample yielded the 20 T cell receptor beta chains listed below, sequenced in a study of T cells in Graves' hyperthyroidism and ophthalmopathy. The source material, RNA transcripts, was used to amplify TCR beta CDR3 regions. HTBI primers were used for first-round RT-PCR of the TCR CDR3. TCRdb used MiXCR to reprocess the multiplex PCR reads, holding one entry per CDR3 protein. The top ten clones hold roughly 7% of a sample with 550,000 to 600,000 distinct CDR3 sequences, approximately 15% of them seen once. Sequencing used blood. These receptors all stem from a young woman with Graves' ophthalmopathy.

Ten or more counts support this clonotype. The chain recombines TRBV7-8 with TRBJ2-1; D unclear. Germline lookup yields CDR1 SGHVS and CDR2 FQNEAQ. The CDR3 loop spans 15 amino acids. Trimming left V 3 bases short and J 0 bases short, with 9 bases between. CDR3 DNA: TGTGCCAGCAGCTTTGACCCCAACTCCTACAATGAGCAGTTCTTC. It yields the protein CASSFDPNSYNEQFF.

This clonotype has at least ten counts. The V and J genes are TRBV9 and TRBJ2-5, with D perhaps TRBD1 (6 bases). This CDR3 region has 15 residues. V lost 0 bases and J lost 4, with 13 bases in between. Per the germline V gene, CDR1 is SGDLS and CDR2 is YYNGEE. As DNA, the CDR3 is TGTGCCAGCAGCGTAGGTGCACAGGGTACAGAGACCCAGTACTTC. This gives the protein CASSVGAQGTETQYF.

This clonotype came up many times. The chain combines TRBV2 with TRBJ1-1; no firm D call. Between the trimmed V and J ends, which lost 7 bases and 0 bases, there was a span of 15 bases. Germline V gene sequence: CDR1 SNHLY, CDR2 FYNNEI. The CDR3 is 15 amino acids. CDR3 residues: CASIGGWPLNTEAFF. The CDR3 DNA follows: TGTGCCAGCATAGGTGGCTGGCCGCTGAACACTGAAGCTTTCTTT.

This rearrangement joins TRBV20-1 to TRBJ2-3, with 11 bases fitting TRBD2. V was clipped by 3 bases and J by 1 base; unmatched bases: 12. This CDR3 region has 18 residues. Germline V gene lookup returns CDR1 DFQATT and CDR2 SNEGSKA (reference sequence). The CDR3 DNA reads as TGCAGTGCTAGGAGTCAGACTAGCGGGAAGGGGGGCACAGATACGCAGTATTTT. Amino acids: CSARSQTSGKGGTDTQYF.

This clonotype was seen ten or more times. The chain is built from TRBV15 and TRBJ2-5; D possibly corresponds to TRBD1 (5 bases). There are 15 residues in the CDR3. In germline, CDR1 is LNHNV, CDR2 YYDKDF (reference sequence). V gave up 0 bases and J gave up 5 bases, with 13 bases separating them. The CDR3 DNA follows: TGTGCCACCAGCAGAGATGTAGGGGTTTGGGAGACCCAGTACTTC. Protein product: CATSRDVGVWETQYF.

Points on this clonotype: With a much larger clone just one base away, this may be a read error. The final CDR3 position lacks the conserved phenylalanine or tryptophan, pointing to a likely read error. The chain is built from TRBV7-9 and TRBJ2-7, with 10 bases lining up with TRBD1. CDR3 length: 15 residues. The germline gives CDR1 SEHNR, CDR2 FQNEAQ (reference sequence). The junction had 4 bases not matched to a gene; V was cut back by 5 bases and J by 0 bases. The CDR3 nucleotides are TGTGCCAGCAGCGCCGACAGGGGGCTCTCCTACGAGCAGTACCTC. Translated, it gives CASSADRGLSYEQYL.

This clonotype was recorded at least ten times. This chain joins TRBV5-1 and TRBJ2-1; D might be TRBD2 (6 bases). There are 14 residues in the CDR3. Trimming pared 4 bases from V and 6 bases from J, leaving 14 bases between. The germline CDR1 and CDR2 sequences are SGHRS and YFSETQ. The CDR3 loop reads CASSLTPGLNEQFF. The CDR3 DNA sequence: TGCGCCAGCAGCCTCACCCCGGGACTCAATGAGCAGTTCTTC.

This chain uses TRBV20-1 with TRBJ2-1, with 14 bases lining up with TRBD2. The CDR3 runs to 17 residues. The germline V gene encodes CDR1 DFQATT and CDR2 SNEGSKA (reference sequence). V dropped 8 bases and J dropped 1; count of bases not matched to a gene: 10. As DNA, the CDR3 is TGCAGTCACCCGGGACTAGCGGGAGCGAGGTCCTACAATGAGCAGTTCTTC. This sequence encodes CSHPGLAGARSYNEQFF.

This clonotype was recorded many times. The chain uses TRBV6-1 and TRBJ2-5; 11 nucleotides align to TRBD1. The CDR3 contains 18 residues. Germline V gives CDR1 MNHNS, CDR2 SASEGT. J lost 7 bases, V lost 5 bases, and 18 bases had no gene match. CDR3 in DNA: TGTGCCAGCAGTTATTGGCTTCCGTGGGGACAGGGGGTTGGGACCCAGTACTTC. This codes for CASSYWLPWGQGVGTQYF.

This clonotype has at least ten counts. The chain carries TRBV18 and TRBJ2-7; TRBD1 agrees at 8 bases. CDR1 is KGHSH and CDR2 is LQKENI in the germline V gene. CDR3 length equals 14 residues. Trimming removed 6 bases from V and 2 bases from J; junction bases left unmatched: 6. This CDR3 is CASSRRQGTYEQYF. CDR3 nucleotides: TGTGCCAGCTCGAGACGACAGGGGACCTACGAGCAGTACTTC.

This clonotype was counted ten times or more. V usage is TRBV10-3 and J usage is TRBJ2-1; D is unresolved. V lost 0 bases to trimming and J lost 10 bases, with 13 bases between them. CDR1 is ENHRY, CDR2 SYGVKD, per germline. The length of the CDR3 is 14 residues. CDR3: CAISESIFAAEQFF. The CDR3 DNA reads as TGTGCCATCAGTGAGTCGATTTTTGCTGCCGAGCAGTTCTTC.

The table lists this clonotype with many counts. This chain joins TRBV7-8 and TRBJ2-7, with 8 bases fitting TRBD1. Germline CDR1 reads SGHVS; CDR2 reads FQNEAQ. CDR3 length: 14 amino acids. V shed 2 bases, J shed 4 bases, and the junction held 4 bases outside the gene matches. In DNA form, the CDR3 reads TGTGCCAGCAGCTTACCCGGGACAGGTTACGAGCAGTACTTC. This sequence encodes CASSLPGTGYEQYF.

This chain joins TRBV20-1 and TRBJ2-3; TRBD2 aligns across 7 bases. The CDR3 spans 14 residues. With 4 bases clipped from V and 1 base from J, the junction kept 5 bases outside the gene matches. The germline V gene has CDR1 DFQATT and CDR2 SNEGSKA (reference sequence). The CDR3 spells CSAKAGTCTDTQYF. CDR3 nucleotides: TGCAGTGCTAAAGCGGGGACCTGCACAGATACGCAGTATTTT.

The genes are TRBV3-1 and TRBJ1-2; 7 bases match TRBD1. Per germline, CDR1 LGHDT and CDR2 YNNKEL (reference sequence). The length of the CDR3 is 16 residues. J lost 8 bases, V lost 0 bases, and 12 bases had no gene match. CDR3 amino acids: CASSQEGGGRSGGYTF. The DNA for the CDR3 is TGTGCCAGCAGCCAAGAAGGGGGCGGGAGGTCTGGCGGCTACACCTTC.

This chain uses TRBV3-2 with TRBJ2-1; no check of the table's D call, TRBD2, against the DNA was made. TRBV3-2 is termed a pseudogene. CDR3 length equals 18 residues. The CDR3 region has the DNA TGTGCCAGCAGCCTATTGCTTGGGACTAGCGGGGTCTACAATGAGCAGTTCTTC. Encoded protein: CASSLLLGTSGVYNEQFF.

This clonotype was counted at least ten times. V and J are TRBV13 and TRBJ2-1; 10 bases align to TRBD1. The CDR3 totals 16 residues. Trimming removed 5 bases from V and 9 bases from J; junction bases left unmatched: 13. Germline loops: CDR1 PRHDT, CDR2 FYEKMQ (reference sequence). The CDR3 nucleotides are TGTGCCAGCAGCGGACGCCGGGACAGGGGATCAGGTGAGCAGTTCTTC. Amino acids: CASSGRRDRGSGEQFF.

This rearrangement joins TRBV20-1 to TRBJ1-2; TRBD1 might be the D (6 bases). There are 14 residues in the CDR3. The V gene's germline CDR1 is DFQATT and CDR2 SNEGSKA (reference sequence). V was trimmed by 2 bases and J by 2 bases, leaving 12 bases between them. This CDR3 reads CSARLRQENYGYTF. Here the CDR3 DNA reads TGCAGTGCTAGACTTCGACAGGAGAACTATGGCTACACCTTC.

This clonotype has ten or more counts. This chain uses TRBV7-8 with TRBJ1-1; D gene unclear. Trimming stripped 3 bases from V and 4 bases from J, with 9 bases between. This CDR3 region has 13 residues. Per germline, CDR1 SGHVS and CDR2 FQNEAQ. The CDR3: CASSLQVSTEAFF. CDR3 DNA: TGTGCCAGCAGCTTGCAGGTTTCCACTGAAGCTTTCTTT.

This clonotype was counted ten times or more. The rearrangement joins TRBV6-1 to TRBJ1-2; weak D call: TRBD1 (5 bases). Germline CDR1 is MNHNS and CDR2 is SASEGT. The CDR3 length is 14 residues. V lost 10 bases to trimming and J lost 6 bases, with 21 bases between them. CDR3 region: CAIPPAGGDHGYTF. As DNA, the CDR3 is TGTGCCATTCCCCCCGCGGGGGGAGACCATGGCTACACCTTC.

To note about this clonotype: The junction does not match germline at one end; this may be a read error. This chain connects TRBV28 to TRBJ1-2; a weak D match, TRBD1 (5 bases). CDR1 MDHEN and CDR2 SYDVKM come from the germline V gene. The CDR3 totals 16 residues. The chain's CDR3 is CASSFPRFRRDDGYTF. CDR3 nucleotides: TGTGCCAGCAGTTTCCCCAGGTTTAGACGGGACGATGGGTACACCTTC.